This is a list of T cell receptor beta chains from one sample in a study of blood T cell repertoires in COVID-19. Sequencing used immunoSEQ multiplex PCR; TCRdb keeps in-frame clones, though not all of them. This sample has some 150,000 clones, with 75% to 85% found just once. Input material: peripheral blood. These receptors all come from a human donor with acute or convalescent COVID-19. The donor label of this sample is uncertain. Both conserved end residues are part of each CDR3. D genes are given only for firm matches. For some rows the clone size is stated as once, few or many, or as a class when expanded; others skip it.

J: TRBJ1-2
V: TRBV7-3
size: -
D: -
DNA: TGTGCCAGTAGTGCCCGGGGAGCGTCCGGCTACACCTTC
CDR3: CASSARGASGYTF

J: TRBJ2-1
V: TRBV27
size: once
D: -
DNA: TGTGCCAGCAGTCCAGGACTCCTCGATGAGCAGTTCTTC
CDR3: CASSPGLLDEQFF

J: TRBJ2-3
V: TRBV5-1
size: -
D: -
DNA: TGCGCCAGCAGCTTTGACAATACAGATACGCAGTATTTT
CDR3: CASSFDNTDTQYF

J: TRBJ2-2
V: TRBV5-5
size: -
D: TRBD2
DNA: TGTGCCAGCAGCTTGGAGCTAGCGGGGGGGCTGGACACCGGGGAGCTGTTTTTT
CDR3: CASSLELAGGLDTGELFF

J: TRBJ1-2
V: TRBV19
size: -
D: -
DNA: TGTGCCAGTAGTATAAACGGGAAGGGAAATGGCTACACCTTC
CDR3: CASSINGKGNGYTF

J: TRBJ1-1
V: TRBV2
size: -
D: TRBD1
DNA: TGTGCCAGGGGACAGGGGAACACTGAAGCTTTCTTT
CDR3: CARGQGNTEAFF

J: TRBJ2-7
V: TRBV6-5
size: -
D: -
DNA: TGTGCCAGCCGGAGGCCAGGACAGACCTACGAGCAGTACTTC
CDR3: CASRRPGQTYEQYF

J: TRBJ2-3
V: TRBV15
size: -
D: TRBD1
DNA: TGTGCCACCAGCAGAGAGGGACAGCCAGATACGCAGTATTTT
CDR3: CATSREGQPDTQYF

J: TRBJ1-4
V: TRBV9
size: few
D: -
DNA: TGTGCCAGCAGCCCTTCGACAGGCCCTAATGAAAAACTGTTTTTT
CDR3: CASSPSTGPNEKLFF

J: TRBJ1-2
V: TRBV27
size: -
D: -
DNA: TGTGCCAGCAGTTTAGAGGGAGGGGGACATTATGGCTACACCTTC
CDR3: CASSLEGGGHYGYTF

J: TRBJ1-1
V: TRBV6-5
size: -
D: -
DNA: TGTGCCAGCAGTTACCGGACAGACGTAGCTTTCTTT
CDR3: CASSYRTDVAFF

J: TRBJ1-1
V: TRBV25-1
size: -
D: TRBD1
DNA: TGTGCCAGCAGTGCGTTTGACAGGGATAACACTGAAGCTTTCTTT
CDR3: CASSAFDRDNTEAFF

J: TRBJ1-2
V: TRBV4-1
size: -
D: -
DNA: TGCGCCAGCAGCCAAGAGGGAGGGGATTTAAACTATGGCTACACCTTC
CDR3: CASSQEGGDLNYGYTF

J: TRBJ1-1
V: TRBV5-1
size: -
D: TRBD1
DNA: TGCGCCAGCAGCCCCGGGACAGGGAATACTGAAGCTTTCTTT
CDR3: CASSPGTGNTEAFF

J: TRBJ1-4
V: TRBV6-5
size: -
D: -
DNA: TGTGCCAGCAGTTACTCAGGGGCTAATCGAGAAAAACTGTTTTTT
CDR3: CASSYSGANREKLFF

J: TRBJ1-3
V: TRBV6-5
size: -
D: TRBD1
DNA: TGTGCCAGCAGTTACAGGGGGCGCGAAGGAAACACCATATATTTT
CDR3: CASSYRGREGNTIYF

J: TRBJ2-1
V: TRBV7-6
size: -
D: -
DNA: TGTGCCAGCAGCATGGAGTTAAGCTCCTACAATGAGCAGTTCTTC
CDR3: CASSMELSSYNEQFF

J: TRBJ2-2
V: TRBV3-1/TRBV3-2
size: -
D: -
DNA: TGTGCCAGCACCACCCAGGGGTGGGGCGGGGAGCTGTTTTTT
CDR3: CASTTQGWGGELFF

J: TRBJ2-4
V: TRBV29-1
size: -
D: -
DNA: TGCAGCGTCACGACAGGTTCCAAAAACATTCAGTACTTC
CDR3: CSVTTGSKNIQYF

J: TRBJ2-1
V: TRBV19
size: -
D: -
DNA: TGTGCCAGTAGTATGTACGGGTCTTTCCACAATGAGCAGTTCTTC
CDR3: CASSMYGSFHNEQFF

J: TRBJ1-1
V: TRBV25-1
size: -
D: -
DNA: TGTGCCAGCAGTGAGGAGAGGGTGAACACTGAAGCTTTCTTT
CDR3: CASSEERVNTEAFF

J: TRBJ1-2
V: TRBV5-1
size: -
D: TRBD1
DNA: TGCGCCAGCAGCTCACCGGGACAGGGCCTCTATGGCTACACCTTC
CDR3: CASSSPGQGLYGYTF

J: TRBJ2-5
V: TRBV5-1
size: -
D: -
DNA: TGCGCCAGCAGCGATGGGGGGGCGCGGGAGACCCAGTACTTC
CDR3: CASSDGGARETQYF

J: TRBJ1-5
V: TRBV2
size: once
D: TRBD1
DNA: TGTGCCAGCAGTGAAGGGCAGGGGGATCAGCCCCAGCATTTT
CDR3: CASSEGQGDQPQHF

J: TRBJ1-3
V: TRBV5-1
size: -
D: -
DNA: TGCGCCAGCAGCCGTAATACGGGAGCGTCTGGAAACACCATATATTTT
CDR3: CASSRNTGASGNTIYF

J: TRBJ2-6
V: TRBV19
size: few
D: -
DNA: TGTGCCAGTAGTTTCCACAGGGTTGGGGCCAACGTCCTGACTTTC
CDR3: CASSFHRVGANVLTF

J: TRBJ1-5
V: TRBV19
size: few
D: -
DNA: TGTGCCAGTAGTATTGGGCAGGGTCAGGCCCAGCCCCAGCATTTT
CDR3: CASSIGQGQAQPQHF

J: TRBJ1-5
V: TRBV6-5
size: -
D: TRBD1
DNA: TGTGCCAGCAAATCGGGACAGGGGAACCAGCCCCAGCATTTT
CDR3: CASKSGQGNQPQHF

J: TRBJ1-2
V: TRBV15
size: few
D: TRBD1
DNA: TGTGCCACCAGCAGAGATAGAACGGGACAGAGCTTAACCGACTATGGCTACACCTTC
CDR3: CATSRDRTGQSLTDYGYTF

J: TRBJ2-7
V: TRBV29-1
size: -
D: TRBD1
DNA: TGCAGCGTTGCCGGGACAGAATCTTCCGAGCAGTACTTC
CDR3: CSVAGTESSEQYF

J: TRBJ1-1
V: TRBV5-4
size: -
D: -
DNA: TGTGCCAGCAGCTTGTTTGGGGGAGGTGGATCTGAAGCTTTCTTT
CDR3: CASSLFGGGGSEAFF

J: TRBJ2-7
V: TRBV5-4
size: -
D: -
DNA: TGTGCCAGCAGCTTGGGCGACACCACCTACGAGCAGTACTTC
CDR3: CASSLGDTTYEQYF

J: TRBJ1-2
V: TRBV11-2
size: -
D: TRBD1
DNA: TGTGCCAGCAGCTTAGGGACAGGGGACCTGGGGGGCTACACCTTC
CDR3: CASSLGTGDLGGYTF

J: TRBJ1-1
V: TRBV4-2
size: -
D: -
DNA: TGTGCCAGCAGCCCACAGGCGACCACTGAAGCTTTCTTT
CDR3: CASSPQATTEAFF

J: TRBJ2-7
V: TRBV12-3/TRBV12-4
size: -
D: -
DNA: TGTGCCAGCAGTTTTACGGCGGCCTACGAGCAGTACTTC
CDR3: CASSFTAAYEQYF

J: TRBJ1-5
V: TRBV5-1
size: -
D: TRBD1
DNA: TGCGCCAGCAGCCGCCCCACAGGGGTCAATCAGCCCCAGCATTTT
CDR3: CASSRPTGVNQPQHF

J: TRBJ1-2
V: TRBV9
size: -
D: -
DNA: TGTGCCAGCAGCGTAGGACAGTTAGCTAACTATGGCTACACCTTC
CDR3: CASSVGQLANYGYTF

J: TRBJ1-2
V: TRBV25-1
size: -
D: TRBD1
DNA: TGTGCCAGCAGTGAAACAGGGGTTAAAGGCTACACCTTC
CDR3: CASSETGVKGYTF

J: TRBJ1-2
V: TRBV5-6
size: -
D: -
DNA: TGTGCCAGCAGCTTAAGACAGAACTATGGCTACACCTTC
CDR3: CASSLRQNYGYTF

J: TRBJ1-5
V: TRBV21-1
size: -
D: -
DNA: TGTGCCAGCAGCAAAGAGGAAGCACAGGCGCGGCCCCAGCATTTT
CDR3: CASSKEEAQARPQHF

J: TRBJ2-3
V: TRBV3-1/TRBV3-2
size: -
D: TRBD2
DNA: TGTGCCAGCAGCTCGCGGGGGGGCGGTACAGATACGCAGTATTTT
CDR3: CASSSRGGGTDTQYF

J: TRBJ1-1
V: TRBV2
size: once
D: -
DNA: TGTGCCAGCCGTACAACTGGCGGGACGGGCACTGAAGCTTTCTTT
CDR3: CASRTTGGTGTEAFF

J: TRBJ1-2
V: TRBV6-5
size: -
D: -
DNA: TGTGCCAGCAGGATCGATTTCAGGGATGTCGAAGGCTACACCTTC
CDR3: CASRIDFRDVEGYTF

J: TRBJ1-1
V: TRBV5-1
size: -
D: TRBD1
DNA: TGCGCCAGCACCTTTTCTTACAGGGGAGAAGGAACTGAAGCTTTCTTT
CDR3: CASTFSYRGEGTEAFF

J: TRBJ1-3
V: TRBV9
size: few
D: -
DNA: TGTGCCAGCAGCGTAGGATGGGGCTCCAGGCTTTCCGGAAACACCATATATTTT
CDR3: CASSVGWGSRLSGNTIYF

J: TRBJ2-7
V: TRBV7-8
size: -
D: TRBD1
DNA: TGTGCCAGCAGGGCCGGGACAGGGACCTACGAGCAGTACTTC
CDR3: CASRAGTGTYEQYF

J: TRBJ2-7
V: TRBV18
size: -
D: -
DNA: TGTGCCAGCTCACCACGGGCTCTCGAGCAGTACTTC
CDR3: CASSPRALEQYF

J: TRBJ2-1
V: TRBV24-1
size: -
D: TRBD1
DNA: TGTGCCACCACCGAAGGGAAACAGGGGCGCTACAATGAGCAGTTCTTC
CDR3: CATTEGKQGRYNEQFF

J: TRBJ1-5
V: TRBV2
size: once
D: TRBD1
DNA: TGTGCCAGCAGTTCGGACAGGGGGAATCAGCCCCAGCATTTT
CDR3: CASSSDRGNQPQHF

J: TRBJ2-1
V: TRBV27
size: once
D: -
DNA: TGTGCCAGCAGTTTGGGGCAGGGGATGTACAATGAGCAGTTCTTC
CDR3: CASSLGQGMYNEQFF

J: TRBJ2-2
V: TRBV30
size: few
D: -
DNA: TGTGCCTGGAGTGTCGACGGTGGAGACGCGAACACCGGGGAGCTGTTTTTT
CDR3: CAWSVDGGDANTGELFF

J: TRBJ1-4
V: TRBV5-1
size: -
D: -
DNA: TGCGCCAGCAGCTTGGGGTTGTGGCAGGGGACTAATGAAAAACTGTTTTTT
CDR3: CASSLGLWQGTNEKLFF